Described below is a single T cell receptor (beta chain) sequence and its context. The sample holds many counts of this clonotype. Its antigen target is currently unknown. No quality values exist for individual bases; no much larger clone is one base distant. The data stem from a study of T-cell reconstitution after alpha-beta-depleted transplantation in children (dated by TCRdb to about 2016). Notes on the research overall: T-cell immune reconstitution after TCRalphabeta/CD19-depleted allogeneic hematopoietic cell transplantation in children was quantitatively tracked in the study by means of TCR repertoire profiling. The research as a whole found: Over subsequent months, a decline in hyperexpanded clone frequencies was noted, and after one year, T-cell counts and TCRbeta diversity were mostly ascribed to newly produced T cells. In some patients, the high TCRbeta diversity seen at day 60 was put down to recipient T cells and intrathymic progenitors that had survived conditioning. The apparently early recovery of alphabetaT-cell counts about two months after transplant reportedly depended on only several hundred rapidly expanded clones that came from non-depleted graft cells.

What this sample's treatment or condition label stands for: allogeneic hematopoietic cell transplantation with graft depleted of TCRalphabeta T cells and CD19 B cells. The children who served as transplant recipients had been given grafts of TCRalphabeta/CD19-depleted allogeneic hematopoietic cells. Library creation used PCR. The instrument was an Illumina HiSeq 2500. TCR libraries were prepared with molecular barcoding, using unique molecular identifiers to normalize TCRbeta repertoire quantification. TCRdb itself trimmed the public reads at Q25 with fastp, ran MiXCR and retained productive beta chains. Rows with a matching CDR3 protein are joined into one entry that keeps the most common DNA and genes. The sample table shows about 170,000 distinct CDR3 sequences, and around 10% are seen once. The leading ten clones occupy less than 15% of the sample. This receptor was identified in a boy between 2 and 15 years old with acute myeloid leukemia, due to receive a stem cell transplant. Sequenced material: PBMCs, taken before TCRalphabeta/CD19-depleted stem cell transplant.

The CDR3 protein is CASSGAGGPGDTQYF. Read as DNA, the sequence is TGCGCCAGCAGCGGGGCGGGGGGGCCTGGAGATACGCAGTATTTT. Recombination linked TRBV4-1 to TRBJ2-3; 9 central nucleotides agree with TRBD2. The CDR3 covers 15 residues, taking in both the cysteine and the phenylalanine. CDR3 DNA only is kept here, 45 bases in frame from base 1. V and J are trimmed by 5 bases and 5 bases, and the gene matches miss 8 bases of the junction. CDR1 and CDR2 are read off the germline V gene as MGHRA and YSYEKL.